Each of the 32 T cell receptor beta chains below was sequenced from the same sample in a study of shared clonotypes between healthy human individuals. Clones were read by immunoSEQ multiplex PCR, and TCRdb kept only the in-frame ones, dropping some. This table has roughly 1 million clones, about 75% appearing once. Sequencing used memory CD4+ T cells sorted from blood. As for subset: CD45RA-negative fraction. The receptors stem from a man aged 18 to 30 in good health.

CDR3 sequence: CASSSAGQGAEDNEQFF. In DNA form, the CDR3 reads TGTGCCAGCAGCTCAGCAGGACAGGGGGCTGAGGACAATGAGCAGTTCTTC. V usage is TRBV6-4 and J usage is TRBJ2-1, with TRBD1 matching over 11 bases. The CDR3 is 17 residues long. V shed 6 bases and J 5 bases; nucleotides not matched to a gene: 12. Germline V gene lookup returns CDR1 MRHNA and CDR2 SNTAGT.

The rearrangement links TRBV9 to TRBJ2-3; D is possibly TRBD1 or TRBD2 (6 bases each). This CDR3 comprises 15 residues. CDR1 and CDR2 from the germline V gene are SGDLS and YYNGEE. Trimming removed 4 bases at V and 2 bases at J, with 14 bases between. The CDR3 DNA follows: TGTGCCAGCAGCCAAAGGGGGGCCTACACAGATACGCAGTATTTT. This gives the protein CASSQRGAYTDTQYF.

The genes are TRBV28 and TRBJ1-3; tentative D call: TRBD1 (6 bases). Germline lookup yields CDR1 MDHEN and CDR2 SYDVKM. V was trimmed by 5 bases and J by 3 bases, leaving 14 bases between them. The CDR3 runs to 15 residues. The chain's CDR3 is CASSGGAWDGNTIYF. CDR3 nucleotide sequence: TGTGCCAGCAGTGGGGGCGCCTGGGATGGAAACACCATATATTTT.

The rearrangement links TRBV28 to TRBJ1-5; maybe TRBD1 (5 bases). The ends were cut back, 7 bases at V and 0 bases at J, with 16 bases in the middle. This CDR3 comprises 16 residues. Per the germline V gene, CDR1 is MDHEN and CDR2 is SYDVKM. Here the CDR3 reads CASTPEGRISNQPQHF. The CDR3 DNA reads TGTGCCAGCACCCCTGAGGGGCGTATTAGCAATCAGCCCCAGCATTTT.

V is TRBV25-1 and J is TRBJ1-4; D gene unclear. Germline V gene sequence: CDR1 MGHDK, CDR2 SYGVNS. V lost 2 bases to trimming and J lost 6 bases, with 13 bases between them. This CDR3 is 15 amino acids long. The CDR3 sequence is CASSEGYRADEKLFF. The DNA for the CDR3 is TGTGCCAGCAGTGAAGGCTACAGAGCAGATGAAAAACTGTTTTTT.

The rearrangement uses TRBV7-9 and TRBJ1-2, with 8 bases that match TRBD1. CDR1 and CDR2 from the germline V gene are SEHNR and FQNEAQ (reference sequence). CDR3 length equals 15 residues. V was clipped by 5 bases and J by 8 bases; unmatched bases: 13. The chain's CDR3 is CASSPSTGAALGYTF. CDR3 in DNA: TGTGCCAGCAGCCCCTCGACAGGGGCCGCCCTAGGCTACACCTTC. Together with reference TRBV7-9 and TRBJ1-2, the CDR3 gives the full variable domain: DTGVSQNPRHKITKRGQNVTFRCDPISEHNRLYWYRQTLGQGPEFLTYFQNEAQLEKSRLLSDRFSAERPKGSFSTLEIQRTEQGDSAMYLCASSPSTGAALGYTFGSGTRLTVV.

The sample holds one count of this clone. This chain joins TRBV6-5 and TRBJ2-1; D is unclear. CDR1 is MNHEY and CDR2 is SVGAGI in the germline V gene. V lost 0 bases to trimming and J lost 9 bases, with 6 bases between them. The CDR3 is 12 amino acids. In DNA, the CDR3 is TGTGCCAGCAGTTACTCGACCGGTGAGCAGTTCTTC. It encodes CASSYSTGEQFF.

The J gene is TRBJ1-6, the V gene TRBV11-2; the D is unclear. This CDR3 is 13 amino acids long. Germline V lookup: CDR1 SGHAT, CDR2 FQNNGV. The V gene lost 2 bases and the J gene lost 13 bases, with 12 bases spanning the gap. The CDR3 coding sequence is TGTGCCAGCAGCTTATCTCCTAGTTCGCCCCTCCACTTT. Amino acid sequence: CASSLSPSSPLHF.

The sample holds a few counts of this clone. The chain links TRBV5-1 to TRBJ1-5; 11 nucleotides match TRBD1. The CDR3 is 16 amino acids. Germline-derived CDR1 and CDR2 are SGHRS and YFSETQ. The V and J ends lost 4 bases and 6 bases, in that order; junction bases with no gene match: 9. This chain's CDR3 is CASSVGPDRGRQPQHF. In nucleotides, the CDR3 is TGCGCCAGCAGCGTTGGCCCGGACAGGGGGCGTCAGCCCCAGCATTTT.

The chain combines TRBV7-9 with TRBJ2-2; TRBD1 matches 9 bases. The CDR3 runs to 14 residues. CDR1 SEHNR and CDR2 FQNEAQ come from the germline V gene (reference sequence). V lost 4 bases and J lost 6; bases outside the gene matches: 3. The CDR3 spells CASSWGQGAGELFF. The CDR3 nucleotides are TGTGCCAGCAGCTGGGGACAGGGTGCCGGGGAGCTGTTTTTT.

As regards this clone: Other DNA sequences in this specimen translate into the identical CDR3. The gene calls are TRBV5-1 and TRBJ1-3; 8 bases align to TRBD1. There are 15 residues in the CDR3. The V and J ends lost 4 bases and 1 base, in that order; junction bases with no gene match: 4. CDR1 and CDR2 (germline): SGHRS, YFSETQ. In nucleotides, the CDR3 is TGCGCCAGCAGCGCGACAGGGGATTCTGGAAACACCATATATTTT. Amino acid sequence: CASSATGDSGNTIYF.

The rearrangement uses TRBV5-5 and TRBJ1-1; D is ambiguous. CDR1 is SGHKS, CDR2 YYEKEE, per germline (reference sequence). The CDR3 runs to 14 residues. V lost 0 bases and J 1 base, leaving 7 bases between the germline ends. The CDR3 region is CASSLAWQNTEAFF. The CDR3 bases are TGTGCCAGCAGCTTGGCTTGGCAGAACACTGAAGCTTTCTTT.

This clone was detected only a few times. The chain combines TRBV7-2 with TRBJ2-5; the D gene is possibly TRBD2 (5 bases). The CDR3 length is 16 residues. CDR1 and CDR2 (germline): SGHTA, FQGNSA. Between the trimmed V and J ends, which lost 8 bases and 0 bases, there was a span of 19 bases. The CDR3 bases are TGTGCCAGCCGCCGGGATATAGAAACCTACCAAGAGACCCAGTACTTC. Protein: CASRRDIETYQETQYF.

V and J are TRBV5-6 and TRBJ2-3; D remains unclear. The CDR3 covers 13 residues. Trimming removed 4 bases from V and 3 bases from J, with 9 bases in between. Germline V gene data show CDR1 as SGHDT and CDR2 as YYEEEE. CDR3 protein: CASSQPPTDTQYF. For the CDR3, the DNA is TGTGCCAGCAGCCAGCCCCCTACAGATACGCAGTATTTT.

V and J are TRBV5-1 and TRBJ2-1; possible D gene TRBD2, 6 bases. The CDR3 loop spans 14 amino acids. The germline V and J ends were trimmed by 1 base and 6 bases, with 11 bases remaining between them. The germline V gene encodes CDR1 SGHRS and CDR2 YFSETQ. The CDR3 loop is CASSLRRGTNEQFF. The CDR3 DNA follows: TGCGCCAGCAGCTTGAGACGGGGGACCAATGAGCAGTTCTTC.

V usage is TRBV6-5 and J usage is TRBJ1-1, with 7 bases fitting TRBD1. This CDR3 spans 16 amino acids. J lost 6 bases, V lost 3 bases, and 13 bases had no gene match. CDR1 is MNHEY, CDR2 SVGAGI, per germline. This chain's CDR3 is CASSYQRGPSSAEAFF. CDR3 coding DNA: TGTGCCAGCAGTTATCAGAGGGGGCCAAGCAGCGCTGAAGCTTTCTTT.

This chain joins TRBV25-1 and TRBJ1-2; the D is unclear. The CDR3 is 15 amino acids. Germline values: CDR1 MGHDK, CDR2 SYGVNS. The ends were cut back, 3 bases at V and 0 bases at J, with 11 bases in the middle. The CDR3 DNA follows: TGTGCCAGCAGTGACCACTCTACCCCTAACTATGGCTACACCTTC. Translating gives CASSDHSTPNYGYTF.

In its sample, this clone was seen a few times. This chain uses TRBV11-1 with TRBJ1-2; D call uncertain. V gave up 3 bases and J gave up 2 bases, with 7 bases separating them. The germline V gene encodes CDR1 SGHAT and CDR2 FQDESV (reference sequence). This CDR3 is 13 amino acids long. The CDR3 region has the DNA TGTGCCAGCAGCTTTGGGTCAAACTATGGCTACACCTTC. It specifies CASSFGSNYGYTF.

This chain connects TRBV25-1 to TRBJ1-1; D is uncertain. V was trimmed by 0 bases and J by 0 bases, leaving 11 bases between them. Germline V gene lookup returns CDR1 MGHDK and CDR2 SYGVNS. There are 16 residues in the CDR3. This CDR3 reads CASSEYGRGLNTEAFF. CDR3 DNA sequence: TGTGCCAGCAGTGAATATGGGCGGGGTTTGAACACTGAAGCTTTCTTT.

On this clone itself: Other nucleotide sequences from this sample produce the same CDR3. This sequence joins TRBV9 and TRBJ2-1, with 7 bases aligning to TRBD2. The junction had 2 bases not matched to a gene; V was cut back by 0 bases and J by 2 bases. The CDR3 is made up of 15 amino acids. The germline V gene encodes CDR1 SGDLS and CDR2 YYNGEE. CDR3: CASSVGEGTYNEQFF. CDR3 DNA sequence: TGTGCCAGCAGCGTAGGGGAGGGAACCTACAATGAGCAGTTCTTC.

The CDR3 DNA reads as TGTGCCAGCAGCACATGGACAGGGTCCTACGAGCAGTACTTC. Protein sequence: CASSTWTGSYEQYF. The rearrangement uses TRBV7-2 and TRBJ2-7; 8 bases match TRBD1. There are 14 residues in the CDR3. The V and J ends lost 5 bases and 1 base, in that order; junction bases with no gene match: 4. The germline V gene encodes CDR1 SGHTA and CDR2 FQGNSA.

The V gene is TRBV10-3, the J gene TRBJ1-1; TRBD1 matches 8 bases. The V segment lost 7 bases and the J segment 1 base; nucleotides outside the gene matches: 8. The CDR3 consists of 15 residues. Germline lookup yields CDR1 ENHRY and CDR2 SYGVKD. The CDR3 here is CAITPTGDPNTEAFF. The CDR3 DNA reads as TGTGCCATCACCCCGACAGGGGACCCGAACACTGAAGCTTTCTTT.

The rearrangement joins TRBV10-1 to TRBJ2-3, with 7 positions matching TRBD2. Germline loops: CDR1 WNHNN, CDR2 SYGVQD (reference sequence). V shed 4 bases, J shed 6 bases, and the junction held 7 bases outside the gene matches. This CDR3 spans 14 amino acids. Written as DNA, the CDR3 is TGCGCCAGCAGTGTCGGCGGGAGTGTGGATACGCAGTATTTT. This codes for CASSVGGSVDTQYF.

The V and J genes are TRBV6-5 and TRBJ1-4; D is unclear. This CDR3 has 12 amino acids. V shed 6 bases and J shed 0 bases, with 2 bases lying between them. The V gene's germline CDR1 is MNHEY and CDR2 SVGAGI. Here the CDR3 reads CASRSTNEKLFF. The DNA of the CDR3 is TGTGCCAGCAGATCAACTAATGAAAAACTGTTTTTT.

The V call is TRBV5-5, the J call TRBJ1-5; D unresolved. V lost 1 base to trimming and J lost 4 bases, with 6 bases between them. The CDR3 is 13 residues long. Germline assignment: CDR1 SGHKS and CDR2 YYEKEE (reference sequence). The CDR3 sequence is CASSLLENQPQHF. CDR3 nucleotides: TGTGCCAGCAGCTTGCTAGAAAATCAGCCCCAGCATTTT.

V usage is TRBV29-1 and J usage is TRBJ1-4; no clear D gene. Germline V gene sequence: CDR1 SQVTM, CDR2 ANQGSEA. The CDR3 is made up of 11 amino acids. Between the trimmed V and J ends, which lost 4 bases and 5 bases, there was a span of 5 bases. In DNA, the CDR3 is TGCAGCGTTGCTTCAAATGAAAAACTGTTTTTT. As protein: CSVASNEKLFF.

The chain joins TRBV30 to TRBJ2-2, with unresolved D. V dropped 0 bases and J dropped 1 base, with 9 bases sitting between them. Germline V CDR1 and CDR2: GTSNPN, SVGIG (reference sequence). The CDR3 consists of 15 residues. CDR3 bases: TGTGCCTGGAGTGTACCGGCAGGGAACACCGGGGAGCTGTTTTTT. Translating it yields CAWSVPAGNTGELFF.

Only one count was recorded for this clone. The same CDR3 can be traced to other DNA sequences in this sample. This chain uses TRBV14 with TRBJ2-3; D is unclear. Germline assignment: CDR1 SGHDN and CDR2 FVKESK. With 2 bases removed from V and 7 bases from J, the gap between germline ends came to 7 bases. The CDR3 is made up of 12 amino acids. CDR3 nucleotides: TGTGCCAGCAGCCAACAAGATAATACGCAGTATTTT. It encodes CASSQQDNTQYF.

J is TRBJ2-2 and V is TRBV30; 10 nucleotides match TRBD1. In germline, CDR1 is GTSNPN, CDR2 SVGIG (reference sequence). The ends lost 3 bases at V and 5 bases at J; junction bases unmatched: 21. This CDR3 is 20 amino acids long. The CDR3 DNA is TGTGCCTGGAGGCTCCGGCGGCGAGGAGGGGACAGGGGAAGAACCGGGGAGCTGTTTTTT. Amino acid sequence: CAWRLRRRGGDRGRTGELFF.

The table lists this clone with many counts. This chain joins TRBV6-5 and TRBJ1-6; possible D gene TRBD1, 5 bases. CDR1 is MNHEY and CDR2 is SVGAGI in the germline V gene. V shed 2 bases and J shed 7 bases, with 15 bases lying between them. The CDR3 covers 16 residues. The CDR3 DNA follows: TGTGCCAGCAGTTACACAGAGTGGGGCTTAAATTCACCCCTCCACTTT. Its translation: CASSYTEWGLNSPLHF.

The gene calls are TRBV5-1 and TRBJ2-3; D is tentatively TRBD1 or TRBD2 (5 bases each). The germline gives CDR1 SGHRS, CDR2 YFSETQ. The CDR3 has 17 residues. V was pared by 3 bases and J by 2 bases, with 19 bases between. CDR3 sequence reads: CASSSSPGGGYTDTQYF. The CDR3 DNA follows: TGCGCCAGCAGCTCATCGCCGGGTGGGGGATACACAGATACGCAGTATTTT. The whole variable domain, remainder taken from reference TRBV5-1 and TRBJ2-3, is KAGVTQTPRYLIKTRGQQVTLSCSPISGHRSVSWYQQTPGQGLQFLFEYFSETQRNKGNFPGRFSGRQFSNSRSEMNVSTLELGDSALYLCASSSSPGGGYTDTQYFGPGTRLTVL.

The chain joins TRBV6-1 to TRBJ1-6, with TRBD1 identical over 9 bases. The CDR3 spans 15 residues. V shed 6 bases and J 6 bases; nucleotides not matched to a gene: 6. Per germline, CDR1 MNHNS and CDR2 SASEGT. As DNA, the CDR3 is TGTGCCAGCAGGGGGGACAGGGCTTTTAATTCACCCCTCCACTTT. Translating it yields CASRGDRAFNSPLHF.